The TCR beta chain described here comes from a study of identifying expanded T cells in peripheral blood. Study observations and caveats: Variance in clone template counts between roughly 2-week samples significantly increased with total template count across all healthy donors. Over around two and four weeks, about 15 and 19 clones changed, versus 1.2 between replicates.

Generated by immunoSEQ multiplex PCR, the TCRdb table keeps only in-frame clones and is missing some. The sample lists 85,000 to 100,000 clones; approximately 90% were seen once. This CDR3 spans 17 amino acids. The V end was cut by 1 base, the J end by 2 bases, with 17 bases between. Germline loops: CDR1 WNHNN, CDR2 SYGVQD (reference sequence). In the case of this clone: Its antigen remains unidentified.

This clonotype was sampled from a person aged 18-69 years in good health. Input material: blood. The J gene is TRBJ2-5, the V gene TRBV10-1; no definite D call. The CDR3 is CASSECLVGLQQETQYF. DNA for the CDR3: TGCGCCAGCAGTGAGTGCCTTGTGGGCCTCCAACAAGAGACCCAGTACTTC.